This T cell receptor beta chain was profiled in a study of T-cell reconstitution after alpha-beta-depleted transplantation in children. This clonotype has at least ten counts. Its target is unknown. Study observations and caveats: As was reported, about two months after transplant, alpha-beta T cells came from several hundred expanded graft clones. Some patients' high day-60 TCRbeta diversity was attributed to recipient cells surviving conditioning. When one year had passed after transplant, most T-cell counts and diversity came from newly produced T cells.

This CDR3 is 15 amino acids long. Trimming left V 2 bases short and J 6 bases short, with 16 bases between. Per the germline V gene, CDR1 is SEHNR and CDR2 is FQNEAQ (reference sequence). TCRbeta library construction was performed incorporating unique molecular identifiers. TCRdb redid the calling of the PCR reads with MiXCR, one entry per CDR3 protein. Here the sample spans roughly 150,000 distinct CDR3 sequences, around 10% being singletons. This chain links TRBV7-9 with TRBJ1-2, with a tentative D call TRBD1 (6 bases). This clonotype was obtained from a boy aged 2 to 10 with acute myeloid leukemia, due to receive a stem cell transplant. The sequences come from PBMCs, collected before TCRalphabeta/CD19-depleted stem cell transplant. CDR3 DNA: TGTGCCAGCAGCTTAAGTCCCACAGGGAAGAATGGCTACACCTTC. Protein sequence: CASSLSPTGKNGYTF.